Following are 20 T cell receptor beta chains from one sample sequenced in a study of T cells in Graves' hyperthyroidism and ophthalmopathy (dated by TCRdb to between 2017 and 2020). Library construction relied on multiplex PCR. Reads for this sample came from an Illumina HiSeq 2000. The TCR beta CDR3 regions were amplified from RNA transcripts. A first-round RT-PCR of the TCR CDR3 used the HTBI primer set with the Qiagen OneStep RT-PCR kit. Using fastp trimming at Q25 and MiXCR clonotype assembly, TCRdb reanalyzed the public sequencing data and kept in-frame beta chains. Entries that share a CDR3 protein sequence are merged under the most common genes and DNA. The sample table shows hundreds of thousands of distinct CDR3 sequences, and 15% to 19% are seen once. The leading ten clones occupy 7.5% to 8% of the sample. Sequenced input: blood. The receptors originated from a woman aged 18 to 35 with Graves' hyperthyroidism.

This clonotype was detected ten times or more. The chain couples TRBV7-6 to TRBJ1-6, with TRBD1 as a possible D gene (5 bases). Germline V gene data show CDR1 as SGHVS and CDR2 as FNYEAQ. CDR3 size: 15 residues. Between the trimmed V and J ends, which lost 0 bases and 10 bases, there was a span of 13 bases. The CDR3 bases are TGTGCCAGCAGCTTAGCGCCGGCAGGGTCCTCACCCCTCCACTTT. It yields the protein CASSLAPAGSSPLHF.

In its sample, this clonotype was seen many times. The gene calls are TRBV6-5 and TRBJ1-5; D is undetermined. The V end lost 0 bases, the J end lost 5 bases, and 14 bases lay between the germline ends. The CDR3 totals 16 residues. The germline V gene has CDR1 MNHEY and CDR2 SVGAGI. The CDR3 DNA is TGTGCCAGCAGTTACTCCCCCTCTGGGCTGGATCAGCCCCAGCATTTT. This sequence encodes CASSYSPSGLDQPQHF.

The V and J genes are TRBV20-1 and TRBJ2-3; no firm D call. The V gene's germline CDR1 is DFQATT and CDR2 SNEGSKA (reference sequence). The CDR3 length is 14 residues. The ends were cut back, 5 bases at V and 1 base at J, with 13 bases in the middle. The CDR3 DNA sequence: TGCAGTGCTGGGCTTAGAGGACGCACAGATACGCAGTATTTT. Its protein is CSAGLRGRTDTQYF.

Remarks on this clonotype: Just one base apart from a much larger clone, this may be a read error. The rearrangement links TRBV6-4 to TRBJ2-2, with a tentative D call TRBD2 (6 bases). The CDR3 extends over 14 amino acids. Germline V CDR1 and CDR2: MRHNA, SNTAGT. The CDR3 region has the DNA TGTACCAGCAGTGACTCGACTAGCACCGGGGAGCTGTTTTTT. It specifies CTSSDSTSTGELFF.

The chain recombines TRBV20-1 with TRBJ2-6; unclear D gene. The CDR3 runs to 14 residues. Trimming removed 3 bases from V and 0 bases from J, with 6 bases in between. The V gene's germline CDR1 is DFQATT and CDR2 SNEGSKA (reference sequence). The CDR3 nucleotides are TGCAGTGCTAGGTCGGTCTCTGGGGCCAACGTCCTGACTTTC. As protein: CSARSVSGANVLTF.

The table lists this clonotype with many counts. This chain connects TRBV7-9 to TRBJ2-2; a weak D match, TRBD2 (6 bases). Germline V CDR1 and CDR2: SEHNR, FQNEAQ (reference sequence). V shed 8 bases and J shed 7 bases, with 17 bases lying between them. The CDR3 length is 14 residues. The DNA of the CDR3 is TGTGCCAGCTACAGACTAGGGGACGGCGGGGAGCTGTTTTTT. Translation: CASYRLGDGGELFF.

This clonotype was observed at least ten times. The V and J genes are TRBV18 and TRBJ1-2; TRBD1 might be the D (5 bases). This CDR3 is 13 amino acids long. CDR1 is KGHSH, CDR2 LQKENI, per germline. V lost 6 bases and J lost 7, with 15 bases in between. The CDR3 DNA follows: TGTGCCAGCTCGGCGGGGGAGCTTCTTGGCTACACCTTC. Translated: CASSAGELLGYTF.

The CDR3 nucleotides are TGTGCCAGCAGTTACTCGAGGGCTGATAGGTCACCCCTCCACTTT. Protein product: CASSYSRADRSPLHF. This chain connects TRBV6-5 to TRBJ1-6; D remains unclear. Between the trimmed V and J ends, which lost 0 bases and 10 bases, there was a span of 13 bases. The V gene's germline CDR1 is MNHEY and CDR2 SVGAGI. CDR3 length: 15 residues.

This clonotype was found many times. The chain combines TRBV30 with TRBJ2-7, with 13 bases lining up with TRBD2. This CDR3 spans 16 amino acids. The germline gives CDR1 GTSNPN, CDR2 SVGIG (reference sequence). The trim removed 1 base at V and 2 bases at J, leaving 5 bases unmatched. The CDR3 spells CAWSGLAGGHAYEQYF. Here the CDR3 DNA reads TGTGCCTGGAGTGGACTAGCGGGAGGTCATGCCTACGAGCAGTACTTC.

This clonotype came up many times. The V gene is TRBV12-3 or TRBV12-4, the J gene TRBJ2-1; 8 bases are a match to TRBD2. The CDR3 is 15 residues long. V was clipped by 8 bases and J by 6 bases; unmatched bases: 12. This CDR3 is CASGYGRASSNEQFF. The DNA of the CDR3 is TGTGCCAGCGGGTACGGGAGGGCCTCAAGCAATGAGCAGTTCTTC.

Only a few counts were recorded for this clonotype. J is TRBJ2-1 and V is TRBV25-1; D is undetermined. The CDR3 has 16 amino acids. V was pared by 6 bases and J by 8 bases, with 23 bases between. Looked up from germline, CDR1 is MGHDK and CDR2 is SYGVNS. Here the CDR3 reads CASSRLSGTRGDEQFF. DNA of the CDR3: TGTGCCAGCAGCCGACTCTCCGGTACCCGAGGAGATGAGCAGTTCTTC.

In this sample, this clonotype turned up many times. The chain uses TRBV6-1 and TRBJ1-1; D is possibly TRBD1 (6 bases). The CDR3 has 15 residues. With 6 bases removed from V and 3 bases from J, the gap between germline ends came to 17 bases. The V gene's germline CDR1 is MNHNS and CDR2 SASEGT. In DNA form, the CDR3 reads TGTGCCAGCAGCAGCCATTCTCCAGGGGACACTGAAGCTTTCTTT. Translation: CASSSHSPGDTEAFF.

The V and J genes are TRBV28 and TRBJ2-3; TRBD2 agrees at 12 bases. The CDR3 totals 19 residues. Trimming removed 5 bases from V and 3 bases from J; junction bases left unmatched: 15. Germline values: CDR1 MDHEN, CDR2 SYDVKM. The CDR3 DNA follows: TGTGCCAGCAGTATGCGACTAGCGGGAGTGACGGGTCGGACAGATACGCAGTATTTT. It encodes CASSMRLAGVTGRTDTQYF.

V and J are TRBV6-1 and TRBJ2-6; D not resolved. The ends were cut back, 6 bases at V and 0 bases at J, with 9 bases in the middle. The length of the CDR3 is 15 residues. Germline CDR1 reads MNHNS; CDR2 reads SASEGT. CDR3 sequence (DNA): TGTGCCAGCAGGGGCGACATCTCTGGGGCCAACGTCCTGACTTTC. This codes for CASRGDISGANVLTF.

This clonotype was seen repeatedly, ten times or more. This chain links TRBV6-6 with TRBJ2-7; D is perhaps TRBD2 (7 bases). In germline, CDR1 is MNHNY, CDR2 SVGAGI (reference sequence). Deletions cut 2 bases from V and 4 bases from J, with 15 bases between. CDR3 length: 15 residues. The CDR3 is CASSYQGEGGYEQYF. The DNA for the CDR3 is TGTGCCAGCAGTTACCAAGGGGAGGGGGGGTACGAGCAGTACTTC.

This clonotype was seen ten or more times. The gene calls are TRBV18 and TRBJ2-4; D not certain. The length of the CDR3 is 12 residues. V lost 2 bases and J 5 bases, leaving 4 bases between the germline ends. Germline CDR1 and CDR2: KGHSH and LQKENI. The CDR3 DNA reads as TGTGCCAGCTCACCAGAGCAAAACATTCAGTACTTC. Its translation: CASSPEQNIQYF.

The table lists this clonotype with a few counts. The rearrangement uses TRBV14 and TRBJ2-1, with no clear D. Trimming took off 2 bases at V and 6 bases at J, with 8 bases between the two ends. The CDR3 consists of 13 residues. CDR1 is SGHDN, CDR2 FVKESK, per germline. The CDR3 DNA is TGTGCCAGCAGCCAATGGGCCCGCAATGAGCAGTTCTTC. Translation: CASSQWARNEQFF.

This clonotype was seen at least ten times. The V call is TRBV12-3 or TRBV12-4, the J call TRBJ2-7; D might be TRBD2 (5 bases). Trimming took off 5 bases at V and 12 bases at J, with 20 bases between the two ends. The CDR3 is 13 amino acids. This CDR3 is CASSLGEPPTPYF. The CDR3 DNA reads TGTGCCAGCAGTCTCGGGGAGCCCCCGACTCCGTACTTC.

This clonotype was seen at least ten times. The chain couples TRBV7-9 to TRBJ2-4; the match to TRBD2 covers 9 bases. J lost 2 bases, V lost 1 base, and 12 bases had no gene match. The germline V gene encodes CDR1 SEHNR and CDR2 FQNEAQ (reference sequence). There are 19 residues in the CDR3. The CDR3: CASSLGRVAGDPSKNIQYF. For the CDR3, the DNA is TGTGCCAGCAGCTTAGGACGGGTAGCGGGGGACCCCTCCAAAAACATTCAGTACTTC.

This clonotype was counted many times. This chain uses TRBV6-2 or TRBV6-3 with TRBJ2-5, with 10 bases fitting TRBD2. The CDR3 covers 16 residues. Losses at the gene ends were 2 bases for V and 5 bases for J; bases not matched to a gene: 8. CDR1 and CDR2 from the germline V gene are MNHEY and SVGEGT. This chain's CDR3 is CASSYVRLAGAETQYF. The CDR3 region has the DNA TGTGCCAGCAGTTACGTGCGGCTAGCGGGGGCGGAGACCCAGTACTTC.